These T cell receptor beta chains were read from a single sample in a study of blood T cell repertoires in COVID-19. Using immunoSEQ multiplex PCR, the repertoire was profiled, and TCRdb retains in-frame clones only, with some absent. Here the sample spans roughly 100,000 clones, roughly 84% being singletons. Sample: peripheral blood. The origin of the receptors is a human donor in a cohort sampled during active COVID-19. Both conserved end residues are trimmed from each CDR3. D genes are given only for firm matches.

J | V | D | CDR3
TRBJ1-3 | TRBV6-6 | - | ASSPFPKTPKSGNTIY
TRBJ2-6 | TRBV7-3 | TRBD1 | ASSPTGGAGANVLT
TRBJ2-5 | TRBV6-5 | - | ASSGGGETQY
TRBJ2-3 | TRBV7-3 | - | ASSLTGNRDTQY
TRBJ2-1 | TRBV11-2 | - | ASSLRTVSSYNEQF
TRBJ2-7 | TRBV30 | TRBD2 | AWSVLKWRGGLSSYEQY
TRBJ1-5 | TRBV20-1 | - | SASNPRGNQPQH
TRBJ2-7 | TRBV7-3 | TRBD1 | ASSLRQGISYEQY
TRBJ2-3 | TRBV29-1 | - | SATTGTDTQY
TRBJ2-7 | TRBV7-8 | TRBD2 | ASSLIWLAGGYEQY
TRBJ2-5 | TRBV11-1 | - | ASSLAGGGETQY
TRBJ2-7 | TRBV6-5 | TRBD1 | VSSLGQVGYEQY
TRBJ1-3 | TRBV19 | - | ATAPEWRSGNTIY
TRBJ2-5 | TRBV11-2 | TRBD1 | ASSRRDSQETQY
TRBJ1-4 | TRBV24-1 | - | ATSDSIGEEKLF
TRBJ2-5 | TRBV6-5 | - | ASSWSVRETQY
TRBJ2-5 | TRBV6-5 | TRBD1 | ASSWTGETQETQY
TRBJ1-1 | TRBV7-2 | - | ASSRDGWTEAF
TRBJ2-1 | TRBV28 | - | ASSFPNLGGQF
TRBJ2-1 | TRBV15 | TRBD2 | ATSGPPGLVVEQF
TRBJ2-7 | TRBV4-1 | TRBD1 | ASAPLHRGRAYEQY
TRBJ2-5 | TRBV5-4 | TRBD2 | ASSQRTSGRVETQY
TRBJ2-2 | TRBV4-1 | - | ASSQRTGELF
TRBJ1-6 | TRBV6-6 | - | ASSYETGSPLH
TRBJ2-1 | TRBV24-1 | - | ATSGSGYNEQF
TRBJ2-3 | TRBV7-3 | TRBD2 | ASSLGLAGTDTQY
TRBJ2-1 | TRBV6-5 | - | ASSYDSFNEQF
TRBJ2-2 | TRBV11-3 | TRBD1 | ASSPRQGSNTGELF
TRBJ2-2 | TRBV19 | TRBD2 | ASRLAANTGELF
TRBJ1-3 | TRBV18 | TRBD1 | ASSQAGQGAGNTIY
TRBJ2-4 | TRBV18 | TRBD1 | ASSPPGDRKFIQY
TRBJ2-1 | TRBV2 | - | ASQASSNEQF
TRBJ2-7 | TRBV19 | TRBD2 | ASSWGGEYEQY
TRBJ1-2 | TRBV19 | TRBD1 | ASSTGTAFYGYT
TRBJ1-2 | TRBV19 | TRBD1 | ASRRTRDRGYGYT
TRBJ1-2 | TRBV9 | TRBD1 | ASSTWDRDPNYGYT
TRBJ1-4 | TRBV3-1/TRBV3-2 | - | ASSQEMDSNEKLF
TRBJ2-1 | TRBV4-1 | TRBD2 | ASSPPAGTSVNEQF
TRBJ2-4 | TRBV29-1 | - | SVEAGYNIQY
TRBJ1-5 | TRBV6-1 | - | ASSEISSGAQPQH
TRBJ2-5 | TRBV2 | - | ASSGGIQETQY
TRBJ1-5 | TRBV6-5 | - | ASSSGGGNNQPQH